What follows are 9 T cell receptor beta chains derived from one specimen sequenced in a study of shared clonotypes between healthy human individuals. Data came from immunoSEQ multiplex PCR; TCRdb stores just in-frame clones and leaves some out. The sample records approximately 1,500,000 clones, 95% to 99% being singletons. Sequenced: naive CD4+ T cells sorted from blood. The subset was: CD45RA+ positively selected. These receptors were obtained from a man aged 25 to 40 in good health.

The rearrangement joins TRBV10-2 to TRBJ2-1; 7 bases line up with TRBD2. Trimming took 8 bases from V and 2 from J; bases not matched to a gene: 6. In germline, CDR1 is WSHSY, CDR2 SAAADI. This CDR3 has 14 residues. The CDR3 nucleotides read TGCGCCAGCCGCGGCCGGGAGGCCTACAATGAGCAGTTCTTC. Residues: CASRGREAYNEQFF.

This CDR3 is CASSLDPQGTNTGELFF. The CDR3 DNA reads as TGCGCCAGCAGCTTGGACCCCCAGGGAACGAACACCGGGGAGCTGTTTTTT. The rearrangement links TRBV5-1 to TRBJ2-2; maybe TRBD1 (5 bases). The germline V gene has CDR1 SGHRS and CDR2 YFSETQ. The CDR3 is 17 residues long. Trimming left V 0 bases short and J 0 bases short, with 12 bases between.

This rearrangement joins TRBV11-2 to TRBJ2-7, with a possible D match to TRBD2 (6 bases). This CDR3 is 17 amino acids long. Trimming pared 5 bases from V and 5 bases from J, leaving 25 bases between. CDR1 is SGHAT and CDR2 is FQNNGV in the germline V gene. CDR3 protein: CASSLHPPRGGRDEQYF. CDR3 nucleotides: TGTGCCAGCAGCCTTCACCCCCCCCGGGGAGGACGGGACGAGCAGTACTTC.

The CDR3 here is CASSFSTGTGHNEQFF. The CDR3 DNA reads as TGTGCCAGCAGTTTCTCTACAGGGACAGGCCACAATGAGCAGTTCTTC. The genes are TRBV5-6 and TRBJ2-1, with 8 bases aligning to TRBD1. The V gene end was trimmed by 5 bases and the J gene end by 5 bases; junction bases not matched to a gene: 12. This CDR3 region has 16 residues. CDR1 and CDR2 from the germline V gene are SGHDT and YYEEEE.

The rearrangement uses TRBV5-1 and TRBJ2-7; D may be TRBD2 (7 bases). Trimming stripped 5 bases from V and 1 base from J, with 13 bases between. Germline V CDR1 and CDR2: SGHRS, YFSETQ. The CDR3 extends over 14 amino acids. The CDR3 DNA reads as TGCGCCAGCAGGACGGGGGGCGCGTCCTACGAGCAGTACTTC. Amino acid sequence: CASRTGGASYEQYF. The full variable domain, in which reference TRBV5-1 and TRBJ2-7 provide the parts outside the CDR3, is KAGVTQTPRYLIKTRGQQVTLSCSPISGHRSVSWYQQTPGQGLQFLFEYFSETQRNKGNFPGRFSGRQFSNSRSEMNVSTLELGDSALYLCASRTGGASYEQYFGPGTRLTVT.

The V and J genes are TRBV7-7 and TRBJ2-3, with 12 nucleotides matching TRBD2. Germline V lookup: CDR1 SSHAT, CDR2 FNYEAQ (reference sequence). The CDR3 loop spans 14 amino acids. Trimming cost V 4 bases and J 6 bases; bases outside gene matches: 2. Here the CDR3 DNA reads TGTGCCAGCAGCTCGGGACTAGCGGGTGATACGCAGTATTTT. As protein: CASSSGLAGDTQYF.

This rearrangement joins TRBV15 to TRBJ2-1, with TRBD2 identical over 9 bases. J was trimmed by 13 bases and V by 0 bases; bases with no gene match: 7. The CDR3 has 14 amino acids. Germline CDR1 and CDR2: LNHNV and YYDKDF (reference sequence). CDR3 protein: CATSRDRRAGGQFF. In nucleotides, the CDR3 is TGTGCCACCAGCAGAGATCGGCGAGCGGGAGGTCAGTTCTTC.

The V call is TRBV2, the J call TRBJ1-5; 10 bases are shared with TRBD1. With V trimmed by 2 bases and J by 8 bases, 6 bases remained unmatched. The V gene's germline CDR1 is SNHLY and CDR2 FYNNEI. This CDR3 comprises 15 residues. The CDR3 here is CASSERTGGRKPQHF. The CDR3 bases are TGTGCCAGCAGTGAACGGACAGGGGGTAGGAAGCCCCAGCATTTT.

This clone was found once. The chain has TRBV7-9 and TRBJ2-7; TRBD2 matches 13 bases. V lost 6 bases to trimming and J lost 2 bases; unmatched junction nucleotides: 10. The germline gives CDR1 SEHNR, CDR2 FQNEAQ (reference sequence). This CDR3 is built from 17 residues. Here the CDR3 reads CASSRGLAGEGPYEQYF. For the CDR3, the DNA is TGTGCCAGCAGTCGCGGACTAGCGGGAGAGGGCCCCTACGAGCAGTACTTC. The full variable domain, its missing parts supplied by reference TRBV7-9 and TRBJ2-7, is DTGVSQNPRHKITKRGQNVTFRCDPISEHNRLYWYRQTLGQGPEFLTYFQNEAQLEKSRLLSDRFSAERPKGSFSTLEIQRTEQGDSAMYLCASSRGLAGEGPYEQYFGPGTRLTVT.